This T cell receptor beta chain was recorded in a study of blood T cell repertoires in COVID-19. Study-wide background: The United States, Italy and Spain provided the acute and convalescent COVID-19 samples.

Germline V gives CDR1 SSHAT, CDR2 FNYEAQ (reference sequence). Trimming cost V 5 bases and J 7 bases, with 15 bases left between them. This CDR3 has 14 residues. The data were produced by immunoSEQ multiplex PCR, yet TCRdb's version contains in-frame clones alone and is incomplete. The sample records 180,000 or so clones, more than 70% being singletons. This clone was counted a single time. The receptor comes from an elderly woman with active or convalescent COVID-19. Sequenced material: peripheral blood. The chain uses TRBV7-7 and TRBJ2-1; a possible D gene is TRBD1 (5 bases). The CDR3, as DNA: TGTGCCAGCAGCCTCCCAGGGTCTTGGAATGAGCAGTTCTTC. Translated, it gives CASSLPGSWNEQFF.